This entry lists 25 T cell receptor beta chains sequenced from one sample in a study of OX40 agonist ivuxolimab in advanced cancers. Assay used: immunoSEQ multiplex PCR; TCRdb lists only in-frame clones, some missing. The data show about 90,000 clones, with roughly 89% seen just once and around 1.5% held by the top ten. Here the sequenced sample was CD4+ or CD8+ T cells sorted from blood, taken in a trial of the OX40 agonist ivuxolimab. These TCRs come from an adult with an advanced solid tumor such as melanoma, head and neck, liver or kidney cancer.

The rearrangement uses TRBV30 and TRBJ2-2; 8 bases are a match to TRBD1. Germline-derived CDR1 and CDR2 are GTSNPN and SVGIG (reference sequence). The CDR3 runs 15 residues. The ends lost 0 bases at V and 5 bases at J; junction bases unmatched: 5. The CDR3 reads CAWSVGTGDTGELFF. In DNA, the CDR3 is TGTGCCTGGAGTGTAGGGACAGGAGATACCGGGGAGCTGTTTTTT.

This rearrangement joins TRBV10-3 to TRBJ2-3, with 9 bases matching TRBD2. Germline assignment: CDR1 ENHRY and CDR2 SYGVKD. This CDR3 has 19 residues. Trimming at V came to 3 bases and at J to 1 base, leaving 14 bases not matched to a gene. CDR3 bases: TGTGCCATCAGTGATCTCGGGCGGGAGGGAAAAGGGGGCACAGATACGCAGTATTTT. Translating it yields CAISDLGREGKGGTDTQYF.

The rearrangement links TRBV5-6 to TRBJ2-1; D is unclear. The V end lost 4 bases, the J end lost 11 bases, and 19 bases lay between the germline ends. This CDR3 spans 14 amino acids. Per the germline V gene, CDR1 is SGHDT and CDR2 is YYEEEE. CDR3 coding DNA: TGTGCCAGCAGCACTAATGCTGGAGTAACACAGCAGTTCTTC. Its protein is CASSTNAGVTQQFF.

V gene TRBV11-2 combines with J gene TRBJ2-1, with D possibly matching TRBD2 (7 bases). This CDR3 comprises 16 residues. The V and J ends lost 1 base and 8 bases respectively, with 18 bases between them. Per germline, CDR1 SGHAT and CDR2 FQNNGV. CDR3 sequence: CASSLARGRGRHEQFF. CDR3 DNA sequence: TGTGCCAGCAGCTTAGCCCGGGGGCGCGGGAGACATGAGCAGTTCTTC.

The chain carries TRBV7-2 and TRBJ1-5, with D possibly being TRBD1 (5 bases). V gave up 2 bases and J gave up 6 bases, with 14 bases separating them. The CDR3 runs 15 residues. In germline, CDR1 is SGHTA, CDR2 FQGNSA. The DNA for the CDR3 is TGTGCCAGCAGCTTAATCCAGGGAGAGTCTCAGCCCCAGCATTTT. Protein product: CASSLIQGESQPQHF.

This clone was detected only once. The genes are TRBV18 and TRBJ1-1, with 7 positions matching TRBD1. J was trimmed by 1 base and V by 1 base; bases with no gene match: 3. CDR3 length: 15 residues. From germline, CDR1 is KGHSH and CDR2 LQKENI. The CDR3 DNA is TGTGCCAGCTCACCACGACAGGGAGAGAACACTGAAGCTTTCTTT. It codes for CASSPRQGENTEAFF. Based on the CDR3 plus reference TRBV18 and TRBJ1-1, the full variable domain is NAGVMQNPRHLVRRRGQEARLRCSPMKGHSHVYWYRQLPEEGLKFMVYLQKENIIDESGMPKERFSAEFPKEGPSILRIQQVVRGDSAAYFCASSPRQGENTEAFFGQGTRLTVV.

The rearrangement links TRBV5-4 to TRBJ2-7, with D maybe TRBD2 (6 bases). V was clipped by 0 bases and J by 1 base, with 8 bases between them. Germline assignment: CDR1 SGHNT and CDR2 YYREEE (reference sequence). There are 14 residues in the CDR3. This CDR3 is CASSLGTISYEQYF. The CDR3 DNA reads as TGTGCCAGCAGCTTGGGGACTATTTCCTACGAGCAGTACTTC.

This clone was found once. This sequence joins TRBV29-1 and TRBJ2-1; 7 bases match TRBD2. V was pared by 6 bases and J by 9 bases, with 17 bases of the junction left unmatched. The CDR3 length is 15 residues. Germline V gene lookup returns CDR1 SQVTM and CDR2 ANQGSEA. CDR3 sequence: CSVLSPAGDIGEQFF. The CDR3 bases are TGCAGCGTCCTCTCCCCGGCGGGAGATATTGGTGAGCAGTTCTTC.

This clone has only one observation. V gene TRBV11-2 combines with J gene TRBJ2-7, with D uncertain. This CDR3 has 16 amino acids. Per the germline V gene, CDR1 is SGHAT and CDR2 is FQNNGV. V was pared by 1 base and J by 2 bases, with 15 bases between. The CDR3 DNA reads as TGTGCCAGCAGCTTAGTGTTAGCCGAACTCACCTACGAGCAGTACTTC. Its translation: CASSLVLAELTYEQYF.

The chain employs TRBV28 and TRBJ2-2; tentative D call: TRBD1 (7 bases). Germline values: CDR1 MDHEN, CDR2 SYDVKM. The CDR3 is 14 residues long. Trimming took off 7 bases at V and 5 bases at J, with 14 bases between the two ends. The CDR3 DNA reads as TGTGCCAGCACCCTGGGGGGACAGACCGGGGAGCTGTTTTTT. This gives the protein CASTLGGQTGELFF.

This chain connects TRBV6-1 to TRBJ1-1, with unresolved D. This CDR3 has 15 residues. V lost 0 bases and J 0 bases, leaving 8 bases between the germline ends. CDR1 and CDR2 (germline): MNHNS, SASEGT. CDR3 DNA: TGTGCCAGCAGTGAAGCGGCTAGTTTGAACACTGAAGCTTTCTTT. It is translated as CASSEAASLNTEAFF.

The CDR3, as DNA: TGTGCCAGCAGCCAAGAACTAGCGGAGCCACGGGACGAGCAGTACTTC. Its protein product is CASSQELAEPRDEQYF. V usage is TRBV4-2 and J usage is TRBJ2-7; 8 bases are a match to TRBD2. Germline loops: CDR1 LGHNA, CDR2 YNFKEQ. Losses at the gene ends were 0 bases for V and 5 bases for J; bases not matched to a gene: 9. The CDR3 extends over 16 amino acids.

The chain couples TRBV5-1 to TRBJ2-1; 10 bases are shared with TRBD2. The length of the CDR3 is 16 residues. In germline, CDR1 is SGHRS, CDR2 YFSETQ. J was trimmed by 4 bases and V by 3 bases; bases with no gene match: 7. CDR3 DNA sequence: TGCGCCAGCAGCTCCCTAGCGGGAGTGGGATACAATGAGCAGTTCTTC. Protein product: CASSSLAGVGYNEQFF.

The rearrangement joins TRBV11-2 to TRBJ2-7; 9 bases are a match to TRBD1. V shed 1 base, J shed 3 bases, and the junction held 4 bases outside the gene matches. Germline V lookup: CDR1 SGHAT, CDR2 FQNNGV. This CDR3 has 15 amino acids. The CDR3 is CASSLAGTGRYEQYF. The CDR3 DNA follows: TGTGCCAGCAGCTTAGCGGGGACAGGGCGCTACGAGCAGTACTTC.

The genes are TRBV4-3 and TRBJ2-3; D might be TRBD1 (6 bases). V lost 0 bases and J 0 bases, leaving 13 bases between the germline ends. The CDR3 extends over 17 amino acids. Germline V gene lookup returns CDR1 LGHNA and CDR2 YSLEER. Here the CDR3 reads CASSQDAGTRSTDTQYF. The CDR3 DNA reads TGCGCCAGCAGCCAAGATGCCGGGACAAGAAGCACAGATACGCAGTATTTT.

The chain carries TRBV29-1 and TRBJ2-5, with 8 positions matching TRBD2. The CDR3 is 12 amino acids. V dropped 7 bases and J dropped 4; count of bases not matched to a gene: 5. Per the germline V gene, CDR1 is SQVTM and CDR2 is ANQGSEA. CDR3 in DNA: TGCAGCGCCGGGAGGGCCGGAGAGACCCAGTACTTC. It is translated as CSAGRAGETQYF.

A remark on this clone: One end of the junction does not line up with germline, which may come from a read error. The chain recombines TRBV7-7 with TRBJ2-2, with a possible D match to TRBD1 (6 bases). The CDR3 consists of 16 residues. The germline V gene has CDR1 SSHAT and CDR2 FNYEAQ (reference sequence). This chain's CDR3 is CASSLTGTHPTGELFF. Written as DNA, the CDR3 is TGTGCTAGCAGCTTGACAGGAACCCACCCCACCGGGGAGCTGTTTTTT.

This chain joins TRBV5-1 and TRBJ1-4, with 8 bases lining up with TRBD1. Losses at the gene ends were 4 bases for V and 6 bases for J; bases not matched to a gene: 5. CDR3 length: 14 residues. Germline V CDR1 and CDR2: SGHRS, YFSETQ. The CDR3 coding sequence is TGCGCCAGCAGCGACCTGACAGGGGATGAAAAACTGTTTTTT. Amino acids: CASSDLTGDEKLFF.

V and J are TRBV15 and TRBJ2-1, with a possible D match to TRBD2 (6 bases). In germline, CDR1 is LNHNV, CDR2 YYDKDF (reference sequence). The CDR3 extends over 13 amino acids. Trimming cost V 2 bases and J 6 bases, with 8 bases left between them. For the CDR3, the DNA is TGTGCCACCAGCAGACAGGGACTCAATGAGCAGTTCTTC. Encoded protein: CATSRQGLNEQFF.

This chain joins TRBV6-5 and TRBJ2-5, with D possibly called TRBD1 or TRBD2 (5 bases each). This CDR3 is built from 13 residues. V was trimmed by 8 bases and J by 2 bases, leaving 12 bases between them. CDR1 is MNHEY and CDR2 is SVGAGI in the germline V gene. The CDR3 DNA reads as TGTGCCAGCCGTAGGGGAGCGCAAGAGACCCAGTACTTC. Protein sequence: CASRRGAQETQYF.

V and J are TRBV5-1 and TRBJ2-5; D might be TRBD1 or TRBD2, each matching 5 bases. CDR3 length: 15 amino acids. Per germline, CDR1 SGHRS and CDR2 YFSETQ. V was pared by 0 bases and J by 4 bases, with 13 bases between. DNA of the CDR3: TGCGCCAGCAGCTTGGGTGCCAGGGCGGGAGAGACCCAGTACTTC. It translates to CASSLGARAGETQYF. Drawing the rest from reference TRBV5-1 and TRBJ2-5, the complete variable domain is KAGVTQTPRYLIKTRGQQVTLSCSPISGHRSVSWYQQTPGQGLQFLFEYFSETQRNKGNFPGRFSGRQFSNSRSEMNVSTLELGDSALYLCASSLGARAGETQYFGPGTRLLVL.

This chain joins TRBV21-1 and TRBJ2-7. TRBV21-1 is a known pseudogene. CDR3 length equals 22 residues. The CDR3 bases are TGTGCCAGCAGCAAAGATTGGTTCACTCGGCGTGCCAATTCGATTACGGCCTACGAGCAGTACTTC. Protein: CASSKDWFTRRANSITAYEQYF.

The CDR3 is CASSSTVQTNEKLFF. DNA for the CDR3: TGTGCCAGCAGTTCTACTGTCCAAACTAATGAAAAACTGTTTTTT. V gene TRBV27 combines with J gene TRBJ1-4; D remains ambiguous. The germline CDR1 and CDR2 sequences are MNHEY and SMNVEV (reference sequence). This CDR3 region has 15 residues. Deletions cut 4 bases from V and 1 base from J, with 10 bases between.

In its sample, this clone was seen once. Other DNA sequences in this specimen translate into the identical CDR3. The chain joins TRBV5-1 to TRBJ2-3, with 8 nucleotides matching TRBD1. CDR1 is SGHRS, CDR2 YFSETQ, per germline. V was clipped by 0 bases and J by 3 bases; unmatched bases: 3. CDR3 length equals 15 residues. The CDR3 region is CASSLGQGSTDTQYF. In nucleotides, the CDR3 is TGCGCCAGCAGCTTGGGACAGGGGAGTACAGATACGCAGTATTTT.

This sequence joins TRBV6-4 and TRBJ1-5; D is perhaps TRBD1 (6 bases). From germline, CDR1 is MRHNA and CDR2 SNTAGT. The germline V and J ends were trimmed by 5 bases and 6 bases, with 11 bases remaining between them. The CDR3 length is 13 residues. The CDR3 sequence: CASSQGPSQPQHF. In nucleotides, the CDR3 is TGTGCCAGCAGTCAGGGGCCTAGTCAGCCCCAGCATTTT.